This entry lists 2 T cell receptor beta chains sequenced from one sample in a study of blood T cells in healthy people across ages (dated by TCRdb to 2014 to 2015). Receptors were amplified or captured by 5' RACE. The run used an Illumina HiSeq 2500. The second PCR ran for about 6 to 11 cycles and used a J-beta primer mix along with a sample-barcoded 5' primer. TCRdb reworked the public reads: Q25 trimming with fastp, MiXCR clone assembly, productive beta chains retained. Each CDR3 protein appears once, grouped with its most common genes and DNA. The sample contains 1.5 million to 2 million distinct CDR3 sequences, approximately 50% of them found a single time. The leading ten clones occupy roughly 2% of the sample. Sequenced material: blood. These TCRs come from a woman between 35 and 50 years old in good health.

The CDR3 DNA reads TGTGCCAGCTTCCCCCGCGGATATAGCACAGATACGCAGTATTTT. This sequence encodes CASFPRGYSTDTQYF. The rearrangement joins TRBV6-2 or TRBV6-3 to TRBJ2-3; D gene uncertain. V was pared by 8 bases and J by 0 bases, with 15 bases between. The germline V gene has CDR1 MNHEY and CDR2 SVGEGT. This CDR3 contains 15 residues.

The J gene is TRBJ2-5, the V gene TRBV7-9; D is uncertain. V was pared by 7 bases and J by 3 bases, with 15 bases between. The germline V gene has CDR1 SEHNR and CDR2 FQNEAQ (reference sequence). The CDR3 spans 14 residues. The CDR3 bases are TGTGCCAGCACTGGAACGCATCCGAAAGAGACCCAGTACTTC. This encodes CASTGTHPKETQYF.